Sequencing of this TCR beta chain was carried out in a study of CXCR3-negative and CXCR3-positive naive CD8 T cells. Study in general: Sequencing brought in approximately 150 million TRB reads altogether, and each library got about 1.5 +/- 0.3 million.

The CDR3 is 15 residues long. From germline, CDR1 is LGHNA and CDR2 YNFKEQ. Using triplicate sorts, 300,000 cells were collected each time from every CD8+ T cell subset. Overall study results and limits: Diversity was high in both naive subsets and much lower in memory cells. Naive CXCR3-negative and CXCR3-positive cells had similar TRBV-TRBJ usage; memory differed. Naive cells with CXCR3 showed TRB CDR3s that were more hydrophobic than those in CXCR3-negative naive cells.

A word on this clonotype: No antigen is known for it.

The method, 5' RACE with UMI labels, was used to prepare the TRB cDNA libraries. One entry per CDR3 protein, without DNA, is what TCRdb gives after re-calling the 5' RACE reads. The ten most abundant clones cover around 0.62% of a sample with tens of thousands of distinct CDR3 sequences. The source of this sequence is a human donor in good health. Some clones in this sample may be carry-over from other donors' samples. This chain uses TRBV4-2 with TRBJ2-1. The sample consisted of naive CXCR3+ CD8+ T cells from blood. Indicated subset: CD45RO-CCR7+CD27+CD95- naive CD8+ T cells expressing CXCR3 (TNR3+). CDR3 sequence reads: CASSQADGTYNEQFF.